These T cell receptor beta chains were read from a single sample in a study of cytomegalovirus exposure and HLA in healthy donors. This table comes from immunoSEQ multiplex PCR, and its TCRdb copy is limited to in-frame clones, with some not included. The data contain roughly 180,000 clones, 79% of them singletons. The sample comprised PBMCs. Receptors originate from a girl aged 10 to 17 in good health and CMV-seropositive. Each CDR3 is given without its conserved first and last residue. Only part of the rows carry a size: once, few, many, or a class if the clone is expanded.

TRBV5-4	TRBJ1-1	once	ASSLIGSRPSGAF
TRBV6-1	TRBJ2-1	.	ASSGRDNNEQF
TRBV10-2	TRBJ2-1	.	ASSESFGLAGAPYNEQF
TRBV9	TRBJ2-5	.	ASSVAGQGGAETQY
TRBV13	TRBJ1-1	.	ASSRTVNTEAF
TRBV5-1	TRBJ1-2	once	ASSGGTGTSYGYT
TRBV11-3	TRBJ2-2	.	ASSPRGTGPVRLF
TRBV30	TRBJ2-3	.	AWNQGESSTDTQY
TRBV11-2	TRBJ2-7	.	ASSLDRTLEY
TRBV5-1	TRBJ1-2	.	ASSPFYTNYGYT
TRBV7-8	TRBJ1-1	.	ASSLSVVQGLGDTEAF
TRBV18	TRBJ1-1	.	ASSPIFGGDTEAF
TRBV6-5	TRBJ2-5	.	ASSYLEPRRGETQY
TRBV27	TRBJ2-7	.	ASSTTGTSGGADEQY
TRBV4-3	TRBJ1-5	.	ASSQDPVYSNQPQH
TRBV19	TRBJ1-1	once	ASSTGLGLKTEAF
TRBV28	TRBJ2-7	few	ASSPGTEPYEQY
TRBV30	TRBJ1-2	.	AWSVLRERNYGYT
TRBV10-3	TRBJ1-5	.	AISGTDSNQPQH
TRBV7-2	TRBJ2-7	.	ASSPDHYGQY
TRBV27	TRBJ2-7	.	ASSLGTVPYEQY
TRBV7-2	TRBJ1-1	.	ASSPGTDTEAF
TRBV29-1	TRBJ2-3	.	SVARGQGTSTDTQY
TRBV6-4	TRBJ2-3	.	ASSAEGAGTDTQY
TRBV12-5	TRBJ1-1	.	ASGLWEDTEAF
TRBV4-1	TRBJ2-3	.	ASSHGQGVTDTQY
TRBV11-2	TRBJ1-1	once	ASSLGGPAEAF
TRBV2	TRBJ1-5	once	ASSEWTGGQPQH
TRBV25-1	TRBJ1-1	.	ASSGGSGWDTEAF
TRBV6-5	TRBJ2-5	.	ASSPLAGGRETQY
TRBV5-1	TRBJ2-2	.	ASSSGTSGAGELF
TRBV7-8	TRBJ2-3	few	ASSRGTGVSTDTQY
TRBV27	TRBJ2-7	.	ASSLNRGSYEQY
TRBV6-5	TRBJ2-3	.	ASTRTTGADTQY
TRBV6-6	TRBJ1-6	once	ASPSRGDSPLH
TRBV5-4	TRBJ1-1	.	ASSKETGTNTEAF
TRBV19	TRBJ1-5	.	ASLGGDVNRGIQPQH
TRBV7-2	TRBJ2-4	.	ASSLASLRQAGIQY
TRBV10-1	TRBJ2-7	.	ASSGQTESEQY
TRBV9	TRBJ2-7	.	ASSLSGGPYEQY